This T cell receptor (beta chain) derives from a study of blood T cell repertoires in COVID-19. Authors' processing steps: Reference gene primer amplification gave nucleated cell count estimates. Only in-frame clones appear in the TCRdb table, and some are missing; sequencing was by immunoSEQ multiplex PCR. The V and J calls and the clone size are those of that table, but D and trimming were determined from the DNA. This table holds 150,000 to 200,000 clones, 78% found once. Trimming removed 4 bases from V and 7 bases from J, with 18 bases in between. Germline V gene lookup returns CDR1 SGDLS and CDR2 YYNGEE. The CDR3 runs 14 residues.

This rearrangement joins TRBV9 to TRBJ2-7; D call uncertain. The material sequenced was PBMCs or T cells enriched from blood (not recorded which). The sequence derives from a woman in her 50s who had recovered from COVID-19. CDR3 DNA: TGTGCCAGCAGCCTGCTCTGGTCAGGCGAAGAGCAGTACTTC. This gives the protein CASSLLWSGEEQYF. The whole variable domain, filled in from reference TRBV9 and TRBJ2-7, reads DSGVTQTPKHLITATGQRVTLRCSPRSGDLSVYWYQQSLDQGLQFLIQYYNGEERAKGNILERFSAQQFPDLHSELNLSSLELGDSALYFCASSLLWSGEEQYFGPGTRLTVT.